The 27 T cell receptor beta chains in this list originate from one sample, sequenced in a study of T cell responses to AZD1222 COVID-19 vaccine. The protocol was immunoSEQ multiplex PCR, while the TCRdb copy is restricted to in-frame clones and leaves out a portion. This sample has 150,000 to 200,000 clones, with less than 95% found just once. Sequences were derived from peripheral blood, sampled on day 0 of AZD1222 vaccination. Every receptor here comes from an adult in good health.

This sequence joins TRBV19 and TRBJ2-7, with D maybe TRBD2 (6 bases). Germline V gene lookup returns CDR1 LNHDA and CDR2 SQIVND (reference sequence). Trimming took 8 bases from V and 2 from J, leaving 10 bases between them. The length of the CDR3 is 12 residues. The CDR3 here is CASGDSAYEQYF. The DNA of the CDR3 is TGTGCCAGTGGGGACTCCGCCTACGAGCAGTACTTC.

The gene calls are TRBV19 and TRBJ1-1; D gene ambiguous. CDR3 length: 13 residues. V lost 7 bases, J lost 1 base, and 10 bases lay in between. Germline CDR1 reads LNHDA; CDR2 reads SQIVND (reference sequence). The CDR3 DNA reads TGTGCCAGTACCAGAATGGGGAACACTGAAGCTTTCTTT. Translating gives CASTRMGNTEAFF.

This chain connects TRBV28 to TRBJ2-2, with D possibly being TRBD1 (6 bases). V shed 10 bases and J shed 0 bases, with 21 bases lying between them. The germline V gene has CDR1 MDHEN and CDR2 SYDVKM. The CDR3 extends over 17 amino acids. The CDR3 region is CAIHQGTKSSNTGELFF. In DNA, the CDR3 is TGTGCCATCCATCAGGGGACAAAGAGCTCGAACACCGGGGAGCTGTTTTTT.

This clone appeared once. The CDR3 DNA reads TGTGCCAGCGGGGACTATTACGAGCAGTACTTC. Translating gives CASGDYYEQYF. The V and J genes are TRBV7-2 and TRBJ2-7; 7 bases map to TRBD2. Germline values: CDR1 SGHTA, CDR2 FQGNSA. The CDR3 covers 11 residues. V lost 8 bases, J lost 4 bases, and 2 bases stayed unmatched. The entire variable domain, with the rest obtained from reference TRBV7-2 and TRBJ2-7, is as follows: GAGVSQSPSNKVTEKGKDVELRCDPISGHTALYWYRQSLGQGLEFLIYFQGNSAPDKSGLPSDRFSAERTGGSVSTLTIQRTQQEDSAVYLCASGDYYEQYFGPGTRLTVT.

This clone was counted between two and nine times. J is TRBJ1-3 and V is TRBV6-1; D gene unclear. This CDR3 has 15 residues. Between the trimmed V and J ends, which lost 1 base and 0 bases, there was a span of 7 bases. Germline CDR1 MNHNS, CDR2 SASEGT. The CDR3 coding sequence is TGTGCCAGCAGTGAAGTAGTTAGCTCTGGAAACACCATATATTTT. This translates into CASSEVVSSGNTIYF.

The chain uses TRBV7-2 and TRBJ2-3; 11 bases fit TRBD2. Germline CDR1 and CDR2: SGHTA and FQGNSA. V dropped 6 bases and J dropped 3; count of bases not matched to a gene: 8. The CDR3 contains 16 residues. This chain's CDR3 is CASSSGTSGMTDTQYF. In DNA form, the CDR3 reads TGTGCCAGCAGTTCCGGGACTAGCGGCATGACAGATACGCAGTATTTT.

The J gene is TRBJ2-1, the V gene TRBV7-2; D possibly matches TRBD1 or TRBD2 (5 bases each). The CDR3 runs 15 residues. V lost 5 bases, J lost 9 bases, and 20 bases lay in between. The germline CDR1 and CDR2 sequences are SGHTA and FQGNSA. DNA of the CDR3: TGTGCCAGCAGCCAACCGGGACGGGCTTTCGGTGAGCAGTTCTTC. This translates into CASSQPGRAFGEQFF.

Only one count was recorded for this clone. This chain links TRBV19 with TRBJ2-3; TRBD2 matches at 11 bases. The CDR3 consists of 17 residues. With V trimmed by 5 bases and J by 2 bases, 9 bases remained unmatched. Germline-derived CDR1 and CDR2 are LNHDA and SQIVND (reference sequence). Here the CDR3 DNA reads TGTGCCAGTAGTCCACGACTAGCGGGACATATCACAGATACGCAGTATTTT. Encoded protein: CASSPRLAGHITDTQYF.

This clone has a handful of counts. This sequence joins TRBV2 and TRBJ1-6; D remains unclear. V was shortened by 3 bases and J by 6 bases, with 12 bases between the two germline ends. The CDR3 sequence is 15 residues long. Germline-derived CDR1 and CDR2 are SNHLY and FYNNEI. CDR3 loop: CASSDPGLPNSPLHF. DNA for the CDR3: TGTGCCAGCAGTGATCCAGGACTGCCTAATTCACCCCTCCACTTT.

The CDR3 here is CATRGGSAEAFF. CDR3 sequence (DNA): TGTGCCACCCGAGGGGGATCCGCTGAAGCTTTCTTT. This chain uses TRBV3-1 (or the pseudogene TRBV3-2) with TRBJ1-1; possibly TRBD1 for D (6 bases). The CDR3 has 12 amino acids. CDR1 and CDR2 from the germline V gene are LGHDT and YNNKEL (reference sequence). The V and J ends lost 10 bases and 6 bases respectively, with 15 bases between them.

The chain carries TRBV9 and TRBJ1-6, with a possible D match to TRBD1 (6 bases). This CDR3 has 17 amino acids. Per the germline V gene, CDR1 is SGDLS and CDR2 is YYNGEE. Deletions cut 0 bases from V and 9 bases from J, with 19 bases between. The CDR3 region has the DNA TGTGCCAGCAGCGTAGATGCTTCGGGACAAATTGGTTCACCCCTCCACTTT. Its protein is CASSVDASGQIGSPLHF.

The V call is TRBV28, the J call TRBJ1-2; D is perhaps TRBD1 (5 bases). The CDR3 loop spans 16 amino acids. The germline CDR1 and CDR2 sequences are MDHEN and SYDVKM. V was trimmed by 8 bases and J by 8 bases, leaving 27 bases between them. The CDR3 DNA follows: TGTGCCAGCTTTGGGGGGGGTTTCAGGGTCCTAGGAGGCTACACCTTC. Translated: CASFGGGFRVLGGYTF.

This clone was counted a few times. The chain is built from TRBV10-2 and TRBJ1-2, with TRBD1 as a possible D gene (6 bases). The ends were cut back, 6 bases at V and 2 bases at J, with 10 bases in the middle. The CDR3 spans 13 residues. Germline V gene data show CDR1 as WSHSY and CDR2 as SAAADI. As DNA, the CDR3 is TGCGCCAGCAGCGAAACAGGGAACTATGGCTACACCTTC. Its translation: CASSETGNYGYTF.

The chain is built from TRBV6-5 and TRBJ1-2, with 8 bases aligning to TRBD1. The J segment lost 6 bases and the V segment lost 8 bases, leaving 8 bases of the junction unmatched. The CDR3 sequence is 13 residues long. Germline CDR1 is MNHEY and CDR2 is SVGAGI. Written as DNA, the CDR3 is TGTGCCAGCCACGGGGCAGGGGGCAATGGCTACACCTTC. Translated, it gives CASHGAGGNGYTF.

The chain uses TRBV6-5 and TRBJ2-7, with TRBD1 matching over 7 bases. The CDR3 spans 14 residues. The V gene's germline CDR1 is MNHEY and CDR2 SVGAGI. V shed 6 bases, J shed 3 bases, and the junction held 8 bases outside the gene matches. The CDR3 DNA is TGTGCCAGCAGGTCCGGGACAGCTCGCTACGAGCAGTACTTC. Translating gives CASRSGTARYEQYF.

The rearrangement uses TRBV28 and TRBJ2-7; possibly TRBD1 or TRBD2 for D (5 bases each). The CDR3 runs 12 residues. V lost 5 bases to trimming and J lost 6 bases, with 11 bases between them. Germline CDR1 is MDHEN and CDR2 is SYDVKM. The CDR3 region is CASSLYGGEQYF. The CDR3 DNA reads TGTGCCAGCAGTCTTTATGGGGGCGAGCAGTACTTC.

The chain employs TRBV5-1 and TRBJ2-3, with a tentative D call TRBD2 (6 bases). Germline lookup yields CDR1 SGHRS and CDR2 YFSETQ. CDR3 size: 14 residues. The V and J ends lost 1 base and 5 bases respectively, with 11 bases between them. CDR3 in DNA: TGCGCCAGCAGCTTGAGGAGGGTAGGAGATACGCAGTATTTT. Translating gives CASSLRRVGDTQYF.

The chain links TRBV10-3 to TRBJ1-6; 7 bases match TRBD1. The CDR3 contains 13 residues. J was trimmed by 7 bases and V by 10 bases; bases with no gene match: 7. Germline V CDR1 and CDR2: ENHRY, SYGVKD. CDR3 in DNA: TGTGCCACCGGGGGACAGTCCAATTCACCCCTCCACTTT. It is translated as CATGGQSNSPLHF.

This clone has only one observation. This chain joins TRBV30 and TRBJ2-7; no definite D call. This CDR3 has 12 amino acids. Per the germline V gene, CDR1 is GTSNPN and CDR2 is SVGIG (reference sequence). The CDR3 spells CVCGLSSYEQYF. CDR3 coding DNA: TGTGTATGTGGGTTGAGCTCCTACGAGCAGTACTTC.

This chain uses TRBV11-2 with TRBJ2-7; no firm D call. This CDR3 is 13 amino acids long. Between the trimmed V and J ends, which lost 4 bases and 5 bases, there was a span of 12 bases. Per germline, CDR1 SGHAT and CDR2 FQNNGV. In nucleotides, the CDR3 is TGTGCCAGCAGCTCTCTGGTGACCCACGAGCAGTACTTC. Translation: CASSSLVTHEQYF.

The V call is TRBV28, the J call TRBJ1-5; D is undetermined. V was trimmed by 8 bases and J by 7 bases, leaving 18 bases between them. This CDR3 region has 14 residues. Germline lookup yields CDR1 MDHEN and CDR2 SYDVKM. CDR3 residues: CASSMGLMRQPQHF. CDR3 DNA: TGTGCCAGCTCAATGGGGTTGATGCGCCAGCCCCAGCATTTT.

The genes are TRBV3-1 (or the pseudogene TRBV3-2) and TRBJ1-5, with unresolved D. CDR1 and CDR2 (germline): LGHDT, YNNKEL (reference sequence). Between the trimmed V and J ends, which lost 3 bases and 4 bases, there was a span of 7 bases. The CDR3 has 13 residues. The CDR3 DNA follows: TGTGCCAGCAGCCACTCAGTGAATCAGCCCCAGCATTTT. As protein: CASSHSVNQPQHF.

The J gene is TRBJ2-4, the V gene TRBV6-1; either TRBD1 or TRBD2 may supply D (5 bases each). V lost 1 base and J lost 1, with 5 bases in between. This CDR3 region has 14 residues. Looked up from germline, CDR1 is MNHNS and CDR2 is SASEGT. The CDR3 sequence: CASSEGGAKNIQYF. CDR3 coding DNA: TGTGCCAGCAGTGAAGGGGGGGCCAAAAACATTCAGTACTTC.

CDR3: CASRPPEGTDTQYF. CDR3 nucleotides: TGCGCCAGCAGGCCCCCCGAAGGCACAGATACGCAGTATTTT. The chain uses TRBV5-1 and TRBJ2-3; D is unclear. The ends were cut back, 5 bases at V and 1 base at J, with 11 bases in the middle. The CDR3 totals 14 residues. Germline V gene lookup returns CDR1 SGHRS and CDR2 YFSETQ.

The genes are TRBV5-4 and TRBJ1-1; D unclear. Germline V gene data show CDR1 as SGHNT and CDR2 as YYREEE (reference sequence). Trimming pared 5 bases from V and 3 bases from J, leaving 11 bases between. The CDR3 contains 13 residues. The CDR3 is CASRSMADTEAFF. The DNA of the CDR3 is TGTGCCAGCAGGTCAATGGCGGACACTGAAGCTTTCTTT.

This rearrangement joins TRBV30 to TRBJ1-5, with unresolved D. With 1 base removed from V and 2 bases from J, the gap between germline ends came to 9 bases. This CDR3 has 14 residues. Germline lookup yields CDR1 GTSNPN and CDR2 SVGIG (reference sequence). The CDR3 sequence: CAWSAFQGNQPQHF. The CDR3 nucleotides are TGTGCCTGGAGTGCTTTCCAGGGCAATCAGCCCCAGCATTTT.

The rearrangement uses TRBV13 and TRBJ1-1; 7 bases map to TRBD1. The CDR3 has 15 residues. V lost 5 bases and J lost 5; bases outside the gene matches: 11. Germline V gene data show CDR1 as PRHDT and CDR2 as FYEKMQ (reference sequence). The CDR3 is CASSTRDSWRTEAFF. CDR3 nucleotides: TGTGCCAGCAGCACCAGGGACAGTTGGAGGACTGAAGCTTTCTTT.